This T cell receptor (beta chain) was sequenced in a study of T-cell memory formation after mild COVID-19. 5'RACE primed at constant segments yielded TCR alpha and TCR beta cDNA libraries bearing sample barcodes and UMIs. TCRdb reprocessed the 5' RACE reads with MiXCR, giving one entry per CDR3 protein. The sample contains roughly 500,000 distinct CDR3 sequences, about 20% of which appear only once. This clonotype was counted a few times. Its specificity is unknown. Notes on the study in general: Researchers report contracting CD4+ clones mostly in CM and EM, with CD8+ clones in EMRA.

This CDR3 comprises 12 residues. Germline-derived CDR1 and CDR2 are SQVTM and ANQGSEA. Trimming pared 6 bases from V and 2 bases from J, leaving 9 bases between. The V and J genes are TRBV29-1 and TRBJ2-3; unclear D gene. The sequenced sample consisted of PBMCs or a T cell subset sorted from them (not recorded which). The clonotype comes from an adult woman who had mild COVID-19 (a few samples of this study predate the infection). Cell type and time point are not known. CDR3 sequence (DNA): TGCAGCGTCCTGTCGGACACAGATACGCAGTATTTT. This codes for CSVLSDTDTQYF.